This T cell receptor (beta chain) was sequenced during a study of T cells in Graves' hyperthyroidism and ophthalmopathy. This clonotype has at least ten counts. Researchers took RNA transcripts and amplified the TCR beta CDR3 regions from them. HTBI primers were the set used in a first-round RT-PCR of the TCR CDR3. TCRdb processed the multiplex PCR reads anew with MiXCR; each CDR3 protein has one entry. Of a few hundred thousand distinct CDR3 sequences listed, about half were seen once; the top ten hold approximately 8.4%. The CDR3 sequence is 17 residues long. Germline V CDR1 and CDR2: SGHTA, FQGNSA. The trim removed 5 bases at V and 2 bases at J, leaving 9 bases unmatched.

This TCR was recovered from a woman aged 18 to 35 with Graves' hyperthyroidism. Sequenced material: peripheral blood or thyroid tissue (not recorded which). This chain joins TRBV7-2 and TRBJ2-7; TRBD2 matches 13 bases. This CDR3 reads CASSRSLAGGVPYEQYF. In nucleotides, the CDR3 is TGTGCCAGCAGCCGATCACTAGCGGGAGGGGTTCCCTACGAGCAGTACTTC.